These 29 T cell receptor beta chains were sequenced from one sample in a study of blood T cell repertoires in COVID-19. Clones were read by immunoSEQ multiplex PCR, and TCRdb kept only the in-frame ones, dropping some. This sample has about 160,000 clones; about 80% occur once, and the top ten carry about 7.7%. Specimen: peripheral blood. The receptors were sampled from a woman in her forties with COVID-19, enrolled during active disease.

This chain links TRBV9 with TRBJ2-1, with D possibly matching TRBD2 (6 bases). Trimming shortened V by 0 bases and J by 5 bases, and 12 bases separated the two germline ends. The CDR3 spans 15 residues. Germline V gives CDR1 SGDLS, CDR2 YYNGEE. CDR3 DNA sequence: TGTGCCAGCAGCGTAGGCAGCGGGTACAACAATGAGCAGTTCTTC. Translated: CASSVGSGYNNEQFF.

The rearrangement joins TRBV7-8 to TRBJ2-3; D is possibly TRBD2 (5 bases). In germline, CDR1 is SGHVS, CDR2 FQNEAQ. Deletions cut 5 bases from V and 4 bases from J, with 7 bases between. This CDR3 has 12 residues. The CDR3 loop reads CASSPGADTQYF. As DNA, the CDR3 is TGTGCCAGCAGCCCCGGGGCAGATACGCAGTATTTT.

The gene calls are TRBV5-1 and TRBJ1-2; 8 nucleotides agree with TRBD1. The junction had 7 bases not matched to a gene; V was cut back by 4 bases and J by 8 bases. There are 13 residues in the CDR3. The germline gives CDR1 SGHRS, CDR2 YFSETQ. The CDR3 loop is CASSHGQGGGYTF. For the CDR3, the DNA is TGCGCCAGCAGCCATGGACAGGGAGGCGGCTACACCTTC. The whole variable domain, filled in from reference TRBV5-1 and TRBJ1-2, reads KAGVTQTPRYLIKTRGQQVTLSCSPISGHRSVSWYQQTPGQGLQFLFEYFSETQRNKGNFPGRFSGRQFSNSRSEMNVSTLELGDSALYLCASSHGQGGGYTFGSGTRLTVV.

The gene calls are TRBV6-5 and TRBJ2-7; perhaps TRBD2 as D (5 bases). CDR3 length: 14 amino acids. Per the germline V gene, CDR1 is MNHEY and CDR2 is SVGAGI. The V and J ends lost 8 bases and 2 bases respectively, with 16 bases between them. As DNA, the CDR3 is TGTGCCAGCTCTGAAAGGTACGGGGCCTACGAGCAGTACTTC. Translation: CASSERYGAYEQYF.

The gene calls are TRBV19 and TRBJ1-3, with a tentative D call TRBD1 (6 bases). CDR3 size: 14 residues. Germline-derived CDR1 and CDR2 are LNHDA and SQIVND (reference sequence). Trimming removed 10 bases at V and 2 bases at J, with 15 bases between. The CDR3 DNA sequence: TGTGCCACTCAGACAGGTCCCCCTGGAAACACCATATATTTT. Its translation is CATQTGPPGNTIYF.

The rearrangement links TRBV25-1 to TRBJ1-5; D may be TRBD1 (5 bases). The germline V gene encodes CDR1 MGHDK and CDR2 SYGVNS. The CDR3 consists of 16 residues. The V gene lost 3 bases and the J gene lost 1 base, with 13 bases spanning the gap. The CDR3 nucleotides read TGTGCCAGCAGTGACTCTAGGGGATTGAGCAATCAGCCCCAGCATTTT. Protein product: CASSDSRGLSNQPQHF.

The chain combines TRBV3-1 (or the pseudogene TRBV3-2) with TRBJ2-1, with TRBD1 matching 11 bases. Germline trimming cut 1 base from V and 9 bases from J; bases unmatched to any gene: 11. Germline CDR1 reads LGHDT; CDR2 reads YNNKEL (reference sequence). The CDR3 totals 17 residues. CDR3 in DNA: TGTGCCAGCAGCCAAGTAGGGGGCGGGACAGGGGGGAGTGAGCAGTTCTTC. The encoded protein is CASSQVGGGTGGSEQFF.

The V gene is TRBV2, the J gene TRBJ2-3; possible D gene TRBD2, 6 bases. V gave up 5 bases and J gave up 6 bases, with 9 bases separating them. The germline V gene has CDR1 SNHLY and CDR2 FYNNEI. The CDR3 has 12 amino acids. The CDR3 here is CASSRERDTQYF. Here the CDR3 DNA reads TGTGCCAGCAGTCGGGAGAGGGATACGCAGTATTTT. The full variable domain, rest sourced from reference TRBV2 and TRBJ2-3, is EPEVTQTPSHQVTQMGQEVILRCVPISNHLYFYWYRQILGQKVEFLVSFYNNEISEKSEIFDDQFSVERPDGSNFTLKIRSTKLEDSAMYFCASSRERDTQYFGPGTRLTVL.

The J gene is TRBJ2-3, the V gene TRBV19, with 7 bases lining up with TRBD1. From germline, CDR1 is LNHDA and CDR2 SQIVND (reference sequence). Trimming cost V 6 bases and J 1 base; bases outside gene matches: 4. The CDR3 totals 14 residues. As DNA, the CDR3 is TGTGCCAGTAGGGCTACAGGGGGCACAGATACGCAGTATTTT. This encodes CASRATGGTDTQYF. Variable domain in full (rest from reference TRBV19 and TRBJ2-3): DGGITQSPKYLFRKEGQNVTLSCEQNLNHDAMYWYRQDPGQGLRLIYYSQIVNDFQKGDIAEGYSVSREKKESFPLTVTSAQKNPTAFYLCASRATGGTDTQYFGPGTRLTVL.

J is TRBJ2-2 and V is TRBV19; D not certain. Looked up from germline, CDR1 is LNHDA and CDR2 is SQIVND (reference sequence). CDR3 size: 13 residues. The V end was cut by 7 bases, the J end by 6 bases, with 12 bases between. CDR3: CASTKYPAGELFF. In DNA form, the CDR3 reads TGTGCCAGTACTAAGTACCCGGCCGGGGAGCTGTTTTTT.

In its sample, this clone was seen a few times. The chain links TRBV7-3 to TRBJ2-2, with 8 nucleotides matching TRBD1. The junction had 5 bases not matched to a gene; V was cut back by 2 bases and J by 6 bases. Germline V gene sequence: CDR1 SGHTA, CDR2 FQGTGA. The CDR3 spans 15 residues. The CDR3 coding sequence is TGTGCCAGCAGCTTACGACAGGGGCGGGCCGGGGAGCTGTTTTTT. Translation: CASSLRQGRAGELFF.

This chain connects TRBV24-1 to TRBJ2-2; D gene uncertain. This CDR3 has 13 amino acids. Germline lookup yields CDR1 KGHDR and CDR2 SFDVKD. V was cut by 8 bases and J by 1 base, with 7 bases left in between. For the CDR3, the DNA is TGTGCCACCACCCGACAGAACACCGGGGAGCTGTTTTTT. It translates to CATTRQNTGELFF.

This clone has only a few counts. The chain is built from TRBV30 and TRBJ1-4; D possibly corresponds to TRBD1 (6 bases). Germline values: CDR1 GTSNPN, CDR2 SVGIG (reference sequence). Trimming left V 3 bases short and J 7 bases short, with 15 bases between. This CDR3 is built from 14 residues. CDR3 sequence (DNA): TGTGCCTGGAGGAATCCCGGGACACTTGAAAAACTGTTTTTT. This codes for CAWRNPGTLEKLFF.

The CDR3 reads CASSVKGYGSGELFF. CDR3 in DNA: TGTGCCAGCAGTGTTAAGGGGTATGGGTCCGGGGAGCTGTTTTTT. This chain joins TRBV2 and TRBJ2-2; tentatively, D is TRBD1 (5 bases). The CDR3 spans 15 residues. In germline, CDR1 is SNHLY, CDR2 FYNNEI. V was cut by 4 bases and J by 6 bases, with 15 bases left in between.

In this sample, this clone turned up a few times. The V call is TRBV19, the J call TRBJ2-6; no definite D call. Germline V gene lookup returns CDR1 LNHDA and CDR2 SQIVND (reference sequence). This CDR3 is built from 13 residues. The V gene lost 10 bases and the J gene lost 2 bases, with 9 bases spanning the gap. CDR3 amino acids: CATKIPGANVLTF. The CDR3 coding sequence is TGTGCCACCAAAATCCCTGGGGCCAACGTCCTGACTTTC.

This clone was counted a single time. The chain employs TRBV15 and TRBJ2-2; 8 nucleotides agree with TRBD1. The CDR3 totals 14 residues. CDR1 and CDR2 (germline): LNHNV, YYDKDF (reference sequence). With V trimmed by 2 bases and J by 7 bases, 3 bases remained unmatched. DNA for the CDR3: TGTGCCACCAGCAGACAGGGGGCTATCGGGGAGCTGTTTTTT. Its protein is CATSRQGAIGELFF. Supplemented by reference TRBV15 and TRBJ2-2, the full variable domain reads DAMVIQNPRYQVTQFGKPVTLSCSQTLNHNVMYWYQQKSSQAPKLLFHYYDKDFNNEADTPDNFQSRRPNTSFCFLDIRSPGLGDTAMYLCATSRQGAIGELFFGEGSRLTVL.

The CDR3 region is CASTTETGNYGYTF. CDR3 coding DNA: TGTGCCAGCACCACAGAGACAGGGAACTATGGCTACACCTTC. The chain has TRBV19 and TRBJ1-2, with TRBD1 matching 7 bases. From germline, CDR1 is LNHDA and CDR2 SQIVND (reference sequence). J lost 2 bases, V lost 9 bases, and 9 bases had no gene match. This CDR3 comprises 14 residues.

This clone was seen only once. The chain employs TRBV27 and TRBJ2-7; TRBD1 aligns across 9 bases. The V gene end was trimmed by 3 bases and the J gene end by 5 bases; junction bases not matched to a gene: 8. In germline, CDR1 is MNHEY, CDR2 SMNVEV (reference sequence). CDR3 length: 15 amino acids. The CDR3 DNA is TGTGCCAGCAGTTTTCGCCGGGGACAGGGCAACGAGCAGTACTTC. This gives the protein CASSFRRGQGNEQYF.

The rearrangement joins TRBV5-1 to TRBJ1-3; TRBD1 matches 9 bases. CDR1 and CDR2 from the germline V gene are SGHRS and YFSETQ. The CDR3 runs 14 residues. After removal of 8 bases from V and 4 bases from J, the junction contained 7 bases not matched to a gene. CDR3 sequence (DNA): TGCGCCAGTAGCCGGACAGGGGCCGGAAACACCATATATTTT. Translation gives CASSRTGAGNTIYF.

In the case of this clone: Mismatch with germline at one junction end may stem from a read error. The CDR3 DNA reads as TGTGCCAGCAGCTCTCTCGGACTAGACGATCAGTACTTC. This sequence encodes CASSSLGLDDQYF. The J gene is TRBJ2-7, the V gene TRBV6-6, with 7 bases fitting TRBD2. CDR3 size: 13 residues. Germline V gives CDR1 MNHNY, CDR2 SVGAGI (reference sequence).

The count of this clone is one. This chain uses TRBV2 with TRBJ2-7; D is possibly TRBD1 (5 bases). Trimming removed 7 bases from V and 5 bases from J, with 15 bases in between. The CDR3 is 13 residues long. In germline, CDR1 is SNHLY, CDR2 FYNNEI. CDR3 DNA sequence: TGTGCCAGCATCCAGGGATCCCTCAACGAGCAGTACTTC. Protein: CASIQGSLNEQYF.

The chain has TRBV28 and TRBJ1-5, with a tentative D call TRBD1 (5 bases). This CDR3 is built from 14 residues. V dropped 8 bases and J dropped 3 bases, with 14 bases sitting between them. Germline values: CDR1 MDHEN, CDR2 SYDVKM. The chain's CDR3 is CASGRRDYNQPQHF. CDR3 nucleotide sequence: TGTGCCAGCGGAAGGCGGGACTACAATCAGCCCCAGCATTTT.

This chain connects TRBV23-1 to TRBJ1-5, with D possibly TRBD1 on 5 matching bases. TRBV23-1 is marked as an open reading frame, function uncertain. The CDR3 consists of 18 residues. V shed 2 bases and J shed 6 bases, with 23 bases lying between them. In DNA form, the CDR3 reads TGCGCCAGCAGTCAAGCACCGCTCGGCGGGGGTGGGGTTCAGCCCCAGCATTTT. Encoded protein: CASSQAPLGGGGVQPQHF.

A few counts support this clone. The chain employs TRBV7-8 and TRBJ2-2; D might be TRBD2 (6 bases). V lost 5 bases, J lost 6 bases, and 13 bases lay in between. The germline V gene has CDR1 SGHVS and CDR2 FQNEAQ. This CDR3 is built from 14 residues. CDR3 DNA: TGTGCCAGCAGCCCATCTAGCGTCCCCGGGGAGCTGTTTTTT. Encoded protein: CASSPSSVPGELFF.

V is TRBV10-2 and J is TRBJ2-3; 10 bases match TRBD1. From germline, CDR1 is WSHSY and CDR2 SAAADI. V shed 0 bases and J 6 bases; nucleotides not matched to a gene: 6. The CDR3 contains 16 residues. CDR3 bases: TGCGCCAGCAGTGAGTCGACAGGGGGCTTAAGGGATACGCAGTATTTT. This sequence encodes CASSESTGGLRDTQYF.

This clone is labeled medium-sized (0.01 to 0.1%). The chain links TRBV27 to TRBJ1-3, with unresolved D. Germline V CDR1 and CDR2: MNHEY, SMNVEV (reference sequence). V lost 4 bases and J lost 0, with 10 bases in between. The CDR3 has 15 amino acids. CDR3 in amino acids: CASSSTAGSGNTIYF. DNA of the CDR3: TGTGCCAGCAGTTCAACGGCAGGCTCTGGAAACACCATATATTTT.

The rearrangement joins TRBV30 to TRBJ1-6; TRBD1 might be the D (5 bases). Germline assignment: CDR1 GTSNPN and CDR2 SVGIG (reference sequence). The CDR3 is made up of 14 amino acids. V shed 3 bases and J shed 4 bases, with 10 bases lying between them. The chain's CDR3 is CAWRFQGYNSPLHF. Here the CDR3 DNA reads TGTGCCTGGAGATTCCAGGGTTATAATTCACCCCTCCACTTT.

The V call is TRBV5-1, the J call TRBJ2-4, with D tentatively TRBD2 (5 bases). Trimming removed 5 bases from V and 1 base from J, with 10 bases in between. The CDR3 runs 14 residues. Germline V lookup: CDR1 SGHRS, CDR2 YFSETQ. The DNA for the CDR3 is TGCGCCAGCAGGCCCGGGGATGCCAAAAACATTCAGTACTTC. As protein: CASRPGDAKNIQYF.

The chain combines TRBV7-2 with TRBJ2-1; D possibly corresponds to TRBD1 (6 bases). Germline CDR1 reads SGHTA; CDR2 reads FQGNSA. The germline V and J ends were trimmed by 3 bases and 10 bases, with 16 bases remaining between them. The CDR3 totals 14 residues. In nucleotides, the CDR3 is TGTGCCAGCAGCTTGGACAGTTTGGTGGAGGAGCAGTTCTTC. Protein sequence: CASSLDSLVEEQFF.